These 7 T cell receptor beta chains share one sample of origin, sequenced in a study of untreated major depressive disorder. Only in-frame clones appear in the TCRdb table, and some are missing; sequencing was by immunoSEQ multiplex PCR. The sample has about 21,000 clones; around 92% are singletons. Sample: CD4+ T cells from PBMCs. The receptors were gathered from a woman between 40 and 55 years old in good health.

The chain uses TRBV15 and TRBJ2-5; D tentatively reads TRBD1 or TRBD2 (6 bases each). The V gene's germline CDR1 is LNHNV and CDR2 YYDKDF (reference sequence). Trimming took off 2 bases at V and 5 bases at J, with 15 bases between the two ends. The CDR3 has 15 amino acids. This chain's CDR3 is CATSRSMGGQETQYF. CDR3 nucleotide sequence: TGTGCCACCAGCAGATCCATGGGGGGCCAGGAGACCCAGTACTTC.

The genes are TRBV7-2 and TRBJ1-5, with TRBD1 matching 8 bases. In germline, CDR1 is SGHTA, CDR2 FQGNSA. Germline trimming cut 0 bases from V and 3 bases from J; bases unmatched to any gene: 4. CDR3 size: 16 residues. The CDR3 sequence is CASSLAGTGNNQPQHF. CDR3 DNA: TGTGCCAGCAGCTTAGCAGGGACAGGAAACAATCAGCCCCAGCATTTT.

The rearrangement uses TRBV30 and TRBJ1-2, with 7 nucleotides matching TRBD1. Germline CDR1 is GTSNPN and CDR2 is SVGIG (reference sequence). The CDR3 consists of 13 residues. With 2 bases clipped from V and 6 bases from J, the junction kept 6 bases outside the gene matches. This CDR3 is CAWSPGGGDGYTF. The CDR3 nucleotides read TGTGCCTGGAGTCCAGGGGGAGGCGATGGCTACACCTTC.

The CDR3 DNA follows: TGTGCCAGCAGCTTGTCTCCAGGAAACTACGAGCAGTACGTC. Translation gives CASSLSPGNYEQYV. This chain joins TRBV5-5 and TRBJ2-7; no reliable D call. V dropped 1 base and J dropped 3 bases, with 11 bases sitting between them. The CDR3 runs 14 residues. Per germline, CDR1 SGHKS and CDR2 YYEKEE (reference sequence).

V gene TRBV29-1 combines with J gene TRBJ2-3; 11 nucleotides agree with TRBD1. The trim removed 6 bases at V and 3 bases at J, leaving 5 bases unmatched. From germline, CDR1 is SQVTM and CDR2 ANQGSEA. The CDR3 contains 14 residues. CDR3: CSVLDRGLTDTQYF. DNA of the CDR3: TGCAGCGTGCTGGACAGGGGGCTAACAGATACGCAGTATTTT.

V and J are TRBV29-1 and TRBJ2-5; possible D gene TRBD1, 7 bases. The V and J ends lost 4 bases and 5 bases respectively, with 20 bases between them. Germline loops: CDR1 SQVTM, CDR2 ANQGSEA. This CDR3 spans 15 amino acids. The CDR3 DNA reads TGCAGCGTTGCAGGGGGTAATAGGGGGGTGGAGACCCAGTACTTC. Its translation: CSVAGGNRGVETQYF.

The chain combines TRBV5-1 with TRBJ2-7, with 7 bases matching TRBD1. Germline V CDR1 and CDR2: SGHRS, YFSETQ. V was pared by 0 bases and J by 2 bases, with 5 bases of the junction left unmatched. The CDR3 has 15 residues. CDR3 loop: CASSLDDRATYEQYF. For the CDR3, the DNA is TGCGCCAGCAGCTTGGATGACAGGGCAACCTACGAGCAGTACTTC.